Each of the 18 T cell receptor beta chains below was sequenced from the same sample in a study of identical twins. In TCRdb, the 5' RACE reads were re-called with MiXCR into one record per CDR3 protein. Of 450,000 or so distinct CDR3 sequences detected, roughly 20% appear once; the ten largest clones hold 9% to 15%. The specimen sequenced was naive T cells sorted from blood. These TCRs come from a man aged 45-65 years in good health.

This clonotype was seen many times. The chain recombines TRBV27 with TRBJ2-3; 9 nucleotides match TRBD2. With 0 bases clipped from V and 0 bases from J, the junction kept 10 bases outside the gene matches. Looked up from germline, CDR1 is MNHEY and CDR2 is SMNVEV (reference sequence). CDR3 length equals 19 residues. The CDR3 DNA reads as TGTGCCAGCAGTTTATCGATCCTAGCGGGAAGAGGAAGCACAGATACGCAGTATTTT. This gives the protein CASSLSILAGRGSTDTQYF.

The chain carries TRBV29-1 and TRBJ2-5; tentatively, D is TRBD1 (6 bases). The germline gives CDR1 SQVTM, CDR2 ANQGSEA. V shed 4 bases and J shed 2 bases, with 20 bases lying between them. This CDR3 has 16 amino acids. CDR3 in DNA: TGCAGCGTTGGCGTTGGGGGCAGGCGGTCACAAGAGACCCAGTACTTC. The encoded protein is CSVGVGGRRSQETQYF.

The rearrangement uses TRBV11-2 and TRBJ2-7, with D tentatively TRBD1 (7 bases). This CDR3 has 14 residues. The ends were cut back, 4 bases at V and 0 bases at J, with 10 bases in the middle. Germline assignment: CDR1 SGHAT and CDR2 FQNNGV. The CDR3 DNA follows: TGTGCCAGCAGCTCTCAGGGGGGCTCCTACGAGCAGTACTTC. Protein sequence: CASSSQGGSYEQYF.

The V and J genes are TRBV12-3 or TRBV12-4 and TRBJ2-3; D remains unclear. Trimming took 2 bases from V and 0 from J, leaving 9 bases between them. CDR3 length: 15 amino acids. DNA for the CDR3: TGTGCCAGCAGTTTATTCGGGCGAAGCACAGATACGCAGTATTTT. Encoded protein: CASSLFGRSTDTQYF.

This chain links TRBV6-5 with TRBJ1-3, with D possibly matching TRBD1 (6 bases). V lost 4 bases and J lost 3, with 10 bases in between. The CDR3 is made up of 14 amino acids. CDR1 is MNHEY, CDR2 SVGAGI, per germline. CDR3 region: CASSSRDIGNTIYF. In DNA form, the CDR3 reads TGTGCCAGCAGTTCCCGGGACATTGGAAACACCATATATTTT.

The genes are TRBV7-8 and TRBJ2-2, with a weak D call TRBD1 (6 bases). Trimming shortened V by 6 bases and J by 6 bases, and 23 bases separated the two germline ends. CDR3 length: 17 amino acids. In germline, CDR1 is SGHVS, CDR2 FQNEAQ. The CDR3 here is CASRSTGKRNLAGELFF. DNA of the CDR3: TGTGCCAGCAGGTCAACAGGGAAGCGGAATCTCGCCGGGGAGCTGTTTTTT.

In the case of this clonotype: Since a much larger clone is just one base distant, this may be a read error. The rearrangement links TRBV6-5 to TRBJ2-7, with TRBD2 identical over 13 bases. Trimming took 4 bases from V and 5 from J; bases not matched to a gene: 5. From germline, CDR1 is MNHEY and CDR2 SVGAGI. The CDR3 is 15 residues long. CDR3 nucleotide sequence: TGTGCCAGCAGTTTCGGGACTAGCGGGATCGACGAGCAGTACTTC. This codes for CASSFGTSGIDEQYF.

In this sample, this clonotype turned up a few times. The chain is built from TRBV12-3 or TRBV12-4 and TRBJ2-3; 12 bases line up with TRBD2. V trimming: 7 bases; J trimming: 4 bases; junction bases outside the gene matches: 6. The CDR3 covers 15 residues. The CDR3 loop is CASITTSGSADTQYF. In DNA form, the CDR3 reads TGTGCCAGCATCACGACTAGCGGGAGTGCAGATACGCAGTATTTT.

The chain recombines TRBV28 with TRBJ2-1; no reliable D call. In germline, CDR1 is MDHEN, CDR2 SYDVKM. The CDR3 covers 15 residues. Trimming pared 3 bases from V and 11 bases from J, leaving 20 bases between. As DNA, the CDR3 is TGTGCCAGCAGTTTTGTGGCCGGTGCTAACTCAAAGCAGTTCTTC. Residues: CASSFVAGANSKQFF.

This clonotype was seen repeatedly, ten times or more. The J gene is TRBJ2-7, the V gene TRBV28; the match to TRBD2 covers 9 bases. The V segment lost 6 bases and the J segment 0 bases; nucleotides outside the gene matches: 18. The CDR3 sequence is 19 residues long. Germline V lookup: CDR1 MDHEN, CDR2 SYDVKM. This CDR3 reads CASSFPALVAGVNSYEQYF. The CDR3, as DNA: TGTGCCAGCAGCTTCCCAGCCTTGGTAGCGGGGGTGAACTCCTACGAGCAGTACTTC.

The chain recombines TRBV6-2 or TRBV6-3 with TRBJ2-5; the D is unclear. This CDR3 is 13 amino acids long. V shed 0 bases and J shed 5 bases, with 7 bases lying between them. Germline CDR1 reads MNHEY; CDR2 reads SVGEGT. The CDR3 bases are TGTGCCAGCAGTTACTCAACCCGGGAGACCCAGTACTTC. It specifies CASSYSTRETQYF.

The chain couples TRBV18 to TRBJ2-6, with 10 bases identical to TRBD1. This CDR3 comprises 17 residues. With V trimmed by 5 bases and J by 1 base, 5 bases remained unmatched. Germline V gene lookup returns CDR1 KGHSH and CDR2 LQKENI. The CDR3 protein is CASSFRDRGSGANVLTF. CDR3 nucleotide sequence: TGTGCCAGCTCATTCCGGGACAGGGGTTCTGGGGCCAACGTCCTGACTTTC. Variable domain in full (rest from reference TRBV18 and TRBJ2-6): NAGVMQNPRHLVRRRGQEARLRCSPMKGHSHVYWYRQLPEEGLKFMVYLQKENIIDESGMPKERFSAEFPKEGPSILRIQQVVRGDSAAYFCASSFRDRGSGANVLTFGAGSRLTVL.

The rearrangement joins TRBV15 to TRBJ2-7; a possible D gene is TRBD1 (6 bases). The CDR3 is 16 amino acids. Germline V lookup: CDR1 LNHNV, CDR2 YYDKDF (reference sequence). Trimming took 6 bases from V and 1 from J, leaving 19 bases between them. Here the CDR3 reads CATRRLLRGKSYEQYF. Written as DNA, the CDR3 is TGTGCCACCAGGAGACTCCTGAGGGGGAAATCCTACGAGCAGTACTTC.

This clonotype was observed a few times. The CDR3 bases are TGCAGCGTTGACGGGGACCGAAATTCCTACGAGCAGTACTTC. It codes for CSVDGDRNSYEQYF. The V gene is TRBV29-1, the J gene TRBJ2-7; D assignment may be TRBD1 or TRBD2 (5 bases each). Trimming left V 3 bases short and J 1 base short, with 13 bases between. CDR1 is SQVTM and CDR2 is ANQGSEA in the germline V gene. The CDR3 has 14 amino acids.

The chain has TRBV7-9 and TRBJ1-2; maybe TRBD1 (5 bases). There are 16 residues in the CDR3. V was pared by 5 bases and J by 0 bases, with 16 bases between. CDR1 is SEHNR and CDR2 is FQNEAQ in the germline V gene (reference sequence). CDR3 nucleotides: TGTGCCAGCAGCCCGGAGCTTCACAGGTCTAACTATGGCTACACCTTC. The encoded protein is CASSPELHRSNYGYTF.

There are many counts of this clonotype. This sequence joins TRBV29-1 and TRBJ1-2, with 8 bases aligning to TRBD1. CDR1 and CDR2 from the germline V gene are SQVTM and ANQGSEA. J lost 2 bases, V lost 4 bases, and 6 bases had no gene match. The CDR3 contains 14 residues. CDR3: CSVVSDRGNYGYTF. CDR3 bases: TGCAGCGTTGTTAGTGACAGGGGAAACTATGGCTACACCTTC.

The chain couples TRBV6-6 to TRBJ2-7, with TRBD1 as a possible D gene (6 bases). Trimming took off 2 bases at V and 6 bases at J, with 11 bases between the two ends. Germline V gives CDR1 MNHNY, CDR2 SVGAGI (reference sequence). The CDR3 is 13 residues long. CDR3 sequence (DNA): TGTGCCAGCAGTTACCCCGAACAGGGCGAGCAGTACTTC. This encodes CASSYPEQGEQYF.

The sample holds a few counts of this clonotype. The chain uses TRBV20-1 and TRBJ2-5; 7 positions agree with TRBD2. With V trimmed by 0 bases and J by 5 bases, 18 bases remained unmatched. This CDR3 spans 18 amino acids. Germline assignment: CDR1 DFQATT and CDR2 SNEGSKA (reference sequence). CDR3: CSARDAGDHRFLWETQYF. For the CDR3, the DNA is TGCAGTGCTAGAGATGCGGGGGACCACCGGTTCTTGTGGGAGACCCAGTACTTC.